Listed here are 4 T cell receptor beta chains from one sample, sequenced in a study of blood T cells in healthy people across ages. Combining a sample-barcoded 5' primer with a J-beta primer mix, a second PCR ran for roughly 7 to 12 cycles. TCRdb recomputed calls from the 5' RACE reads with MiXCR, one row per CDR3 protein. The sample yields roughly 700,000 distinct CDR3 sequences, roughly 32% seen once. The sample was blood. The receptors shown here come from a woman of 80 years or more in good health.

This clonotype was found many times. The chain joins TRBV4-3 to TRBJ2-3; D perhaps matches TRBD1 (7 bases). The V and J ends lost 1 base and 13 bases respectively, with 24 bases between them. The germline CDR1 and CDR2 sequences are LGHNA and YSLEER. The CDR3 consists of 16 residues. The DNA of the CDR3 is TGCGCCAGCAGCCAAGGGACAGGTCCTGCGGGGTTATCGAAGTATTTT. This gives the protein CASSQGTGPAGLSKYF.

With respect to this clonotype: One end of the junction fails to match germline, which may point to a read error. The rearrangement joins TRBV2 to TRBJ1-4; unclear D gene. Germline V gives CDR1 SNHLY, CDR2 FYNNEI. The CDR3 length is 15 residues. The DNA for the CDR3 is TGTGCCAGCGACTACGGACGGTTAACTAATGAAAAACTGTTGTTT. Residues: CASDYGRLTNEKLLF.

This clonotype was picked up many times. The chain carries TRBV7-2 and TRBJ1-2; no firm D call. Germline V lookup: CDR1 SGHTA, CDR2 FQGNSA. The CDR3 has 13 residues. Trimming removed 0 bases at V and 3 bases at J, with 5 bases between. The chain's CDR3 is CASSLAGDYGYTF. DNA for the CDR3: TGTGCCAGCAGCTTAGCTGGAGACTATGGCTACACCTTC.

In regard to this clonotype: The missing conserved phenylalanine or tryptophan at the end of this CDR3 makes a read error likely. This CDR3 reads CASSQRTGRDGYTC. CDR3 in DNA: TGTGCCAGCAGCCAGAGGACAGGAAGAGATGGCTACACCTGC. V usage is TRBV7-6 and J usage is TRBJ1-2, with TRBD1 matching over 7 bases. V was clipped by 5 bases and J by 6 bases; unmatched bases: 9. The CDR3 length is 14 residues. CDR1 and CDR2 (germline): SGHVS, FNYEAQ.